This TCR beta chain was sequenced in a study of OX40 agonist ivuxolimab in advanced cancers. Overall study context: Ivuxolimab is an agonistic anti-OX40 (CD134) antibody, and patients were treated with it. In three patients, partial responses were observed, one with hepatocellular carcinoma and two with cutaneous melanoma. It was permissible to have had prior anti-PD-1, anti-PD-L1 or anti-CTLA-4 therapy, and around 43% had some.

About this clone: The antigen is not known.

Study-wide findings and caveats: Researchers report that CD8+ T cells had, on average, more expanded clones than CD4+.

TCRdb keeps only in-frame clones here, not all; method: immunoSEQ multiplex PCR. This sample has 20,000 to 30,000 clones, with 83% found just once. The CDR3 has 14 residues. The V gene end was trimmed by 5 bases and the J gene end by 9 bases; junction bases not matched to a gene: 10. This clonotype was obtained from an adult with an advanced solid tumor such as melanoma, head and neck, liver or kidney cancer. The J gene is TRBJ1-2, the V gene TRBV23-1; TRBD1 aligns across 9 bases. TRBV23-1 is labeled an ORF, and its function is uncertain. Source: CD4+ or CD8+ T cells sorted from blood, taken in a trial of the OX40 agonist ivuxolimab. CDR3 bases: TGCGCCAGCAGTTCCGCGGACAGGGGCACGCGCTACACCTTC. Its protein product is CASSSADRGTRYTF.